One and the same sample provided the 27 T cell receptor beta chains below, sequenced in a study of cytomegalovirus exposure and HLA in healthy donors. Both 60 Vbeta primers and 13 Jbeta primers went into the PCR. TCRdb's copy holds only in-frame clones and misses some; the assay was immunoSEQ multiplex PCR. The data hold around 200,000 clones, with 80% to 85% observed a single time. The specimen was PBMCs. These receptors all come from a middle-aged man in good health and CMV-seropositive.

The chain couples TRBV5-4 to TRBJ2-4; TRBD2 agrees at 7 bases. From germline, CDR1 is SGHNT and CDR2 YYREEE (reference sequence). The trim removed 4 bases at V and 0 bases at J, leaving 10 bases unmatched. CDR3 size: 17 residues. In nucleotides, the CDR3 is TGTGCCAGCAGCCCAGGAGCGGGGAACCTAGCCAAAAACATTCAGTACTTC. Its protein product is CASSPGAGNLAKNIQYF. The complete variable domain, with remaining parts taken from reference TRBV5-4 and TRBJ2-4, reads ETGVTQSPTHLIKTRGQQVTLRCSSQSGHNTVSWYQQALGQGPQFIFQYYREEENGRGNFPPRFSGLQFPNYSSELNVNALELDDSALYLCASSPGAGNLAKNIQYFGAGTRLSVL.

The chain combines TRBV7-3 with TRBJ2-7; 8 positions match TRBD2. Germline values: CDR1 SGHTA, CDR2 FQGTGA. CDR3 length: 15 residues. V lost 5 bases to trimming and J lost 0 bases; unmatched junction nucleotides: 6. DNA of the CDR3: TGTGCCAGCAGCACCGGGGGGGGCAGCTCCTACGAGCAGTACTTC. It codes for CASSTGGGSSYEQYF.

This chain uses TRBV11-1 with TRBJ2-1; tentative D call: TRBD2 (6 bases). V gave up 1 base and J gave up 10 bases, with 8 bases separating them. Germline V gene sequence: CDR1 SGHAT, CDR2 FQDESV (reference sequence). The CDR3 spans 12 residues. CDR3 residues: CASSLGLAEQFF. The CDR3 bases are TGTGCCAGCAGCTTAGGGCTAGCGGAGCAGTTCTTC.

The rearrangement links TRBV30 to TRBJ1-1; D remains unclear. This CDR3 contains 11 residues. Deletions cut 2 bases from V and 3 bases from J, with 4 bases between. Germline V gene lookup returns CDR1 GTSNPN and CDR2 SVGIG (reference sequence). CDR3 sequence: CAWSIDTEAFF. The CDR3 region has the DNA TGTGCCTGGAGTATCGACACTGAAGCTTTCTTT.

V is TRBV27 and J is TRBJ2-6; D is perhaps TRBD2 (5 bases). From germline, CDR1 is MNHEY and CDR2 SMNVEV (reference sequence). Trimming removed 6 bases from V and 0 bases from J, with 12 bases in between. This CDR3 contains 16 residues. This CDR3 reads CASSKGDLSGANVLTF. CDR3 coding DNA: TGTGCCAGCAGCAAGGGAGACCTCTCTGGGGCCAACGTCCTGACTTTC.

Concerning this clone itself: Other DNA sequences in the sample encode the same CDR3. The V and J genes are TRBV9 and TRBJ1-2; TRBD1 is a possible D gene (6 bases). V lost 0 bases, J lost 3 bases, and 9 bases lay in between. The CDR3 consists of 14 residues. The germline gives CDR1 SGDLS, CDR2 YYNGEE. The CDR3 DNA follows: TGTGCCAGCAGCGTAGGGGGGGGCGACTATGGCTACACCTTC. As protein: CASSVGGGDYGYTF.

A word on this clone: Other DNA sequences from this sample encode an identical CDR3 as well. The CDR3 DNA sequence: TGTGCCAGCTCTCAACAGGGGGCAAGCAATCAGCCCCAGCATTTT. This codes for CASSQQGASNQPQHF. The chain has TRBV18 and TRBJ1-5; 9 nucleotides match TRBD1. V lost 6 bases to trimming and J lost 1 base; unmatched junction nucleotides: 4. This CDR3 comprises 15 residues. Germline V gene data show CDR1 as KGHSH and CDR2 as LQKENI.

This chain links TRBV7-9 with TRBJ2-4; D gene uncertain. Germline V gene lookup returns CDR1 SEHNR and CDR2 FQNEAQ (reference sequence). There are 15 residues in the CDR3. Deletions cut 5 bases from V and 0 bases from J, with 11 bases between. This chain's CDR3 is CASSPRPIAKNIQYF. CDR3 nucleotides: TGTGCCAGCAGCCCGAGGCCCATAGCCAAAAACATTCAGTACTTC.

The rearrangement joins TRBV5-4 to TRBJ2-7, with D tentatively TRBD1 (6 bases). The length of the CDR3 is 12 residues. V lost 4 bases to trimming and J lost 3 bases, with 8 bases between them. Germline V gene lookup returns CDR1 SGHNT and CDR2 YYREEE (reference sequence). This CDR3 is CASSRQDYEQYF. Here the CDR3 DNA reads TGTGCCAGCAGCCGACAGGACTACGAGCAGTACTTC.

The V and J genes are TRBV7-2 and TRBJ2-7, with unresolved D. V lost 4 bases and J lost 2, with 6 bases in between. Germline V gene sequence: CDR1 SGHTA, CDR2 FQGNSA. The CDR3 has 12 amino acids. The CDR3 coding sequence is TGTGCCAGCAGCTCCTCCGCCTACGAGCAGTACTTC. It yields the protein CASSSSAYEQYF.

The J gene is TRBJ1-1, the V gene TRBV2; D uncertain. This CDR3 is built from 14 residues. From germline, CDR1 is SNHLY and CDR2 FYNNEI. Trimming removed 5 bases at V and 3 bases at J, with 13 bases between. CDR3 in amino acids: CASSLDGGYTEAFF. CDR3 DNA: TGTGCCAGCAGTCTTGACGGCGGGTACACTGAAGCTTTCTTT.

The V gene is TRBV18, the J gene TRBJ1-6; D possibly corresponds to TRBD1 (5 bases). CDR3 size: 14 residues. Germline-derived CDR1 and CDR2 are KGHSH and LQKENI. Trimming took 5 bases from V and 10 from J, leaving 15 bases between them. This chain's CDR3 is CASSAGGLESPLHF. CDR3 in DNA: TGTGCCAGCTCAGCCGGGGGGTTGGAGTCACCCCTCCACTTT.

The CDR3 loop is CASRLQGTSQETQYF. CDR3 coding DNA: TGCGCCAGCAGGCTGCAGGGTACTTCCCAAGAGACCCAGTACTTC. The chain combines TRBV4-3 with TRBJ2-5; a possible D gene is TRBD1 (5 bases). This CDR3 region has 15 residues. Germline CDR1 reads LGHNA; CDR2 reads YSLEER. Between the trimmed V and J ends, which lost 6 bases and 1 base, there was a span of 15 bases.

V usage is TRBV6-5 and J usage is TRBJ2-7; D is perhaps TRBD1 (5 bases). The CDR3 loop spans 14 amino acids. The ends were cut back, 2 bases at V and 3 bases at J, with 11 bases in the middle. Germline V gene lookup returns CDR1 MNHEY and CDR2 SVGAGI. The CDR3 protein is CASSYGVRDYEQYF. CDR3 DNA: TGTGCCAGCAGTTACGGTGTCAGGGACTACGAGCAGTACTTC.

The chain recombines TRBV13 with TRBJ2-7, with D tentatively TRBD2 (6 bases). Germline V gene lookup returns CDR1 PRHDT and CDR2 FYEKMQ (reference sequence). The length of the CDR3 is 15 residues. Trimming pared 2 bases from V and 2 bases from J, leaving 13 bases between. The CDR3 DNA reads TGTGCCAGCAGCTTAACCGGGACGGGGGCCTACGAGCAGTACTTC. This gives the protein CASSLTGTGAYEQYF.

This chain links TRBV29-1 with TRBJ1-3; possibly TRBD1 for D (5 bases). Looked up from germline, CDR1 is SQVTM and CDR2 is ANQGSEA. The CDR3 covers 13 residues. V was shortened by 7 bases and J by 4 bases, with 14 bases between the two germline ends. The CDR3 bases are TGCAGCGCCGCGGGACCTCGAGGAAACACCATATATTTT. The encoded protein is CSAAGPRGNTIYF.

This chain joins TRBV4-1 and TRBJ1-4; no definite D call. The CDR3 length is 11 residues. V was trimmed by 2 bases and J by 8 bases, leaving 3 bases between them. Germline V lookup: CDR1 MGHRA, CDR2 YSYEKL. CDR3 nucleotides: TGCGCCAGCAGCCAACGGGAAAAACTGTTTTTT. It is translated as CASSQREKLFF.

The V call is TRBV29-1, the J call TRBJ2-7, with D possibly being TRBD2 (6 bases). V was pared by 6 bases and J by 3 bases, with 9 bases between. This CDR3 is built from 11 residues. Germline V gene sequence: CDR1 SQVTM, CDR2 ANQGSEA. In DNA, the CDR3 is TGCAGCGTCGGGACTTACTACGAGCAGTACTTC. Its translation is CSVGTYYEQYF.

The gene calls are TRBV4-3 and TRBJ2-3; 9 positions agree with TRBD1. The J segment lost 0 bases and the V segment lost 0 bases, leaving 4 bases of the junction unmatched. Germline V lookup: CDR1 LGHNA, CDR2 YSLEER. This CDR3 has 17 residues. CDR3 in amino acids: CASSQEGTGISTDTQYF. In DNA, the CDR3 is TGCGCCAGCAGCCAAGAAGGGACAGGGATCAGCACAGATACGCAGTATTTT.

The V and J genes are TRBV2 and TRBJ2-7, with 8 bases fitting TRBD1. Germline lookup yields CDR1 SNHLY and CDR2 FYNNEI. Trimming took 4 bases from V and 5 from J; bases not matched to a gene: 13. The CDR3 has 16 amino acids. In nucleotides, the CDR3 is TGTGCCAGCAGTGTCCCCTTAGGGCAGGGGGCGGACGAGCAGTACTTC. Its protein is CASSVPLGQGADEQYF.

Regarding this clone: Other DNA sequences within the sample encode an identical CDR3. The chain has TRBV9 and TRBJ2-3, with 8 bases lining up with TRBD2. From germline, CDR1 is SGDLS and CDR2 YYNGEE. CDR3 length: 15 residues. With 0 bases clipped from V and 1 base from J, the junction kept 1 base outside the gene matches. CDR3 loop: CASSVGAGGTDTQYF. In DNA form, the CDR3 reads TGTGCCAGCAGCGTAGGAGCGGGGGGCACAGATACGCAGTATTTT.

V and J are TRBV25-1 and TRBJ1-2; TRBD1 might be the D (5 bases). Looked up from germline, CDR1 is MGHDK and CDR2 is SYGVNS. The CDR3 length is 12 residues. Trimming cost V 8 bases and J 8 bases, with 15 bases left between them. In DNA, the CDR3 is TGTGCCAGCGCTGAAGGGGCGGTCGGCTACACCTTC. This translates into CASAEGAVGYTF.

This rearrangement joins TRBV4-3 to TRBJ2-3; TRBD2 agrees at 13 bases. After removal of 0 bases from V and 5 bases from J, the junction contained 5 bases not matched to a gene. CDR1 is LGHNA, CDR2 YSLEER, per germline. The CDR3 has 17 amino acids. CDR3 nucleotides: TGCGCCAGCAGCCAAGAGACTAGCGGGGGGCCCGGAGATACGCAGTATTTT. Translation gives CASSQETSGGPGDTQYF.

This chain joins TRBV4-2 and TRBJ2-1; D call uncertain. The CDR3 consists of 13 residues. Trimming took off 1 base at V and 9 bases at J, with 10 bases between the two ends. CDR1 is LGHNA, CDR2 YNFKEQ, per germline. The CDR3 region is CASSQGLIGEQFF. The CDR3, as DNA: TGTGCCAGCAGCCAAGGACTCATCGGTGAGCAGTTCTTC.

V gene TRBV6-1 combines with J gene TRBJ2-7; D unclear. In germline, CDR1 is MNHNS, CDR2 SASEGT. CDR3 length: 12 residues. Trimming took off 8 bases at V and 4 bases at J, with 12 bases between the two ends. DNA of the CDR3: TGTGCCAGCGACTCTGAAATTTACGAGCAGTACTTC. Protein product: CASDSEIYEQYF.

CDR3 nucleotides: TGCGCCAGCAGCTTGGCTCCGACAGCAACTAATGAAAAACTGTTTTTT. It yields the protein CASSLAPTATNEKLFF. V usage is TRBV5-1 and J usage is TRBJ1-4; maybe TRBD1 (5 bases). Germline values: CDR1 SGHRS, CDR2 YFSETQ. The ends were cut back, 0 bases at V and 0 bases at J, with 9 bases in the middle. This CDR3 comprises 16 residues.

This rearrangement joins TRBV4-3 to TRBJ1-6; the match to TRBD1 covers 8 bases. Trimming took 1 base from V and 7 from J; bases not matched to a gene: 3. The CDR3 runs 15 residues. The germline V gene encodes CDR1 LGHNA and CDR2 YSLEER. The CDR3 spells CASSQAGGKNSPLHF. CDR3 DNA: TGCGCCAGCAGCCAAGCAGGGGGCAAAAATTCACCCCTCCACTTT.